The clone carrying this T cell receptor beta chain was detected ten times or more. The data stem from a study of neurological immune-mediated disorders. By 5'RACE with 10-nucleotide random UMIs, the cDNA was made. Over 160 million TCR-beta sequences, together covering 15-18 subjects, were produced by every individual sequencing run that was carried out. TCRdb redid the calling of the 5' RACE reads with MiXCR, one entry per CDR3 protein. The sample comprises tens of thousands of distinct CDR3 sequences, over 9.5% of which are singletons, and roughly a tenth rests with the top ten. CDR3 size: 15 residues. CDR1 is SGHTA, CDR2 FQGNSA, per germline. V was shortened by 5 bases and J by 2 bases, with 16 bases between the two germline ends. PBMCs stored at -80 C, numbering 2 million, were the origin of the unsorted libraries.

The sequencing input was PBMCs. The origin of this receptor is a woman aged 55 to 70 with HTLV-1-associated myelopathy (HAM/TSP). The gene calls are TRBV7-2 and TRBJ2-7, with a tentative D call TRBD1 (6 bases). CDR3 sequence (DNA): TGTGCCAGCAGCCGGAGTCAAGGGGGAGCCTACGAGCAGTACTTC. This encodes CASSRSQGGAYEQYF. The variable domain in full, completed from reference TRBV7-2 and TRBJ2-7, reads GAGVSQSPSNKVTEKGKDVELRCDPISGHTALYWYRQSLGQGLEFLIYFQGNSAPDKSGLPSDRFSAERTGGSVSTLTIQRTQQEDSAVYLCASSRSQGGAYEQYFGPGTRLTVT.